The sequence of this T cell receptor beta chain was determined in a study of T cells after yellow fever vaccination. TCRdb re-called the 5' RACE reads with MiXCR, one entry per CDR3 protein. The sample carries 300,000 to 350,000 distinct CDR3 sequences, approximately 4% recorded once. Sequenced here: PBMCs, sampled 15 days after the yellow fever booster vaccination. The source of this sequence is a man between 18 and 29 years old who received the YFV17D yellow fever vaccine.

In DNA form, the CDR3 reads TGTGCCAGCAGTCTTGCACATGGGGGAAACACCATATATTTT. Protein: CASSLAHGGNTIYF. V and J are TRBV12-3 or TRBV12-4 and TRBJ1-3; D ambiguous. Trimming removed 5 bases at V and 4 bases at J, with 12 bases between. This CDR3 is built from 14 residues.